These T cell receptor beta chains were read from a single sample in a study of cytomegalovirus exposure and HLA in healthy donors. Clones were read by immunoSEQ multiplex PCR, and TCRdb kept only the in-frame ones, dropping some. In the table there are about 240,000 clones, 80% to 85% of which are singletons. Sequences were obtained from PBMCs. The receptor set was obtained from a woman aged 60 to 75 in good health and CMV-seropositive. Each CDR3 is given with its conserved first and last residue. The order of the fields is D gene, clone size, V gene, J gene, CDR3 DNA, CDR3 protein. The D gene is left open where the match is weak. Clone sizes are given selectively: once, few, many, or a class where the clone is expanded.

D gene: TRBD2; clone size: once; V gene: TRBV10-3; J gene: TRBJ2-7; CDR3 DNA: TGTGCCATCACCGAGGGACTAGCGGGAGACCACGAGCAGTACTTC; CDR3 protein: CAITEGLAGDHEQYF
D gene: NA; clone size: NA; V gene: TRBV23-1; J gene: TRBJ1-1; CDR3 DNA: TGCGCCAGCTCAAAGGTGCAGGGAGGGGAAGCTTTCTTT; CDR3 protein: CASSKVQGGEAFF
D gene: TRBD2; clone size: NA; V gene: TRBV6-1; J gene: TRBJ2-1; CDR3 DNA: TGTGCCAGCAGTGAAAGGCTAGCGGGAGTCAATGAGCAGTTCTTC; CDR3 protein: CASSERLAGVNEQFF
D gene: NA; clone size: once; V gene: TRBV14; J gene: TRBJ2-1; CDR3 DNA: TGTGCCAGCAGCCAAGCGGGACTCCCCCCCCACAATGAGCAGTTCTTC; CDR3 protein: CASSQAGLPPHNEQFF
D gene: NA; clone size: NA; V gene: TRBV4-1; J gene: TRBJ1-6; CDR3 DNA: TGCGCCAGCAGCCCAGGCCCAACAGGGAGATATTCACCCCTCCACTTT; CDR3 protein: CASSPGPTGRYSPLHF
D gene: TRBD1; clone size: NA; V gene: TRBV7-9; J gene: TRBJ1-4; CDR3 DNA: TGTGCCAGCAGCCCCGGGACAGGGATCACTAATGAAAAACTGTTTTTT; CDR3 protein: CASSPGTGITNEKLFF
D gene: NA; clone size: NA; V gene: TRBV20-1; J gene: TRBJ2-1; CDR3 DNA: TGCAGTGCTAGAAAGGAGAGTGAGCAGTTCTTC; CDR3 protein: CSARKESEQFF
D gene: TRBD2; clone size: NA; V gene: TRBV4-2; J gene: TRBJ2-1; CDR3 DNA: TGTGCCAGCAGCCACGGGAGGGGGGACCTAGATGAGCAGTTCTTC; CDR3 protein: CASSHGRGDLDEQFF
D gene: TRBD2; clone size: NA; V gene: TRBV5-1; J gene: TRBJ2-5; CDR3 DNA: TGCGCCAGCAGCTCCGTAGCGGGAAGGGCAGAGACCCAGTACTTC; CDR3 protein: CASSSVAGRAETQYF
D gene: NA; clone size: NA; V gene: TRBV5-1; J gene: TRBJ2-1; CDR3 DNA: TGCGCCAGCAGCTTTAGTTCAGGGTCTATTGGCTACAATGAGCAGTTCTTC; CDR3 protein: CASSFSSGSIGYNEQFF
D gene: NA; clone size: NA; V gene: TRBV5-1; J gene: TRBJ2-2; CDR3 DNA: TGCGCCAGCAGCTTGGGTCTGAGAGGCACCGGGGAGCTGTTTTTT; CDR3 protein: CASSLGLRGTGELFF
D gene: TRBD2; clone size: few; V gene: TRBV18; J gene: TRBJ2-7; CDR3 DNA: TGTGCCAGCTCTGGGAGGGGATCCTACGAGCAGTACTTC; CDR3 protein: CASSGRGSYEQYF
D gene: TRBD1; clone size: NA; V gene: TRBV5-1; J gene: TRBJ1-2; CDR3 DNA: TGCGCCAGCAGCTTGTGGGACAGGGGGATAGCTAACTATGGCTACACCTTC; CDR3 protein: CASSLWDRGIANYGYTF
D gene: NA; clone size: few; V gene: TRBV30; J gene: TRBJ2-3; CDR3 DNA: TGTGCAGGAGGCACAGATACGCAGTATTTT; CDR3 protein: CAGGTDTQYF
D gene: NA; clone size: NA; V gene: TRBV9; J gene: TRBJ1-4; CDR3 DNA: TGTGCCAGCAGCGTAGGATGGGCTGAAAAACTGTTTTTT; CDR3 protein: CASSVGWAEKLFF
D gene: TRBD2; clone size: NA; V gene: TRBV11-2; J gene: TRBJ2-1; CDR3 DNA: TGTGCCAGCAGCTTCCTAGCGGGAGGGCGCTTCAATGAGCAGTTCTTC; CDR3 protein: CASSFLAGGRFNEQFF
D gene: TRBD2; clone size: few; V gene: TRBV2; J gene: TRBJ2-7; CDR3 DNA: TGTGCCAGCAGCTCCCCGCGGGAGGCGTCCTACGAGCAGTACTTC; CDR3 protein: CASSSPREASYEQYF
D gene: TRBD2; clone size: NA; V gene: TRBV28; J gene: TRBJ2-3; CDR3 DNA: TGTGCCAGCAGTTTTCTAGCGGGGGGCACAGATACGCAGTATTTT; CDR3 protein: CASSFLAGGTDTQYF
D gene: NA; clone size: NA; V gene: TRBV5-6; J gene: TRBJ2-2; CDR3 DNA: TGTGCCAGCAGCTTCTCCCGTGCAGATAACACCGGGGAGCTGTTTTTT; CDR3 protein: CASSFSRADNTGELFF
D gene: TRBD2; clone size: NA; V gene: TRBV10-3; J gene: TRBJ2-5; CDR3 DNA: TGTGCCACAAGGACTAGCGGGCCCTCCCAAGAGACCCAGTACTTC; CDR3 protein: CATRTSGPSQETQYF
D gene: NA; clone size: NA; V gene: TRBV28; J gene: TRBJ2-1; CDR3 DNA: TGTGCCAGCAGTTTTGACGGACGGGGGGCGCGAGTCTTC; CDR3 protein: CASSFDGRGARVF
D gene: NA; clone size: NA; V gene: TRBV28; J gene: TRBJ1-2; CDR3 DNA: TGTGCCAGCAGTTTATCACACGGGGTCGGAGACTATGGCTACACCTTC; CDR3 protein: CASSLSHGVGDYGYTF
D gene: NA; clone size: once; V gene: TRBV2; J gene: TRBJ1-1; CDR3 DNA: TGTGCCAGCAGTGCGGACAAGAACACTGAAGCTTTCTTT; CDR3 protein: CASSADKNTEAFF